This entry concerns a single T cell receptor beta chain. The antigen is not known. These data come from a study of EBV T-cell therapy then PD-1 blockade in nasopharyngeal carcinoma. Indicated treatment: AdE1-LMPpoly-expanded autologous EBV-specific T-cell therapy followed by anti-PD-1 nivolumab. CDR3 length: 14 residues. Germline CDR1 reads SGHNT; CDR2 reads YYREEE (reference sequence). Trimming stripped 1 base from V and 1 base from J, with 8 bases between. The repertoire was sequenced with immunoSEQ multiplex PCR; TCRdb's copy has only in-frame clones and lacks some. Among roughly 19,000 clones, roughly 80% were seen once, and the ten largest hold around 30%.

The gene calls are TRBV5-4 and TRBJ1-1; perhaps TRBD1 as D (5 bases). This TCR came from a man aged 40-55 years with nasopharyngeal carcinoma. The sample consisted of CD8+ T cells from blood, taken at roughly day 35 from a patient whose treatment included autologous EBV-specific T cells and nivolumab. CDR3 sequence reads: CASSLFGGNTEAFF. As DNA, the CDR3 is TGTGCCAGCAGCTTGTTTGGGGGGAACACTGAAGCTTTCTTT.